The entry below gives a single T cell receptor (beta chain) sequence along with its context. The sample originates from a study of blood T cell repertoires in COVID-19. Study-level information: PBMCs, B-cell-depleted T cells, or T cells were the source of the cDNA or gDNA that made up the material.

From germline, CDR1 is SQVTM and CDR2 ANQGSEA. V gave up 7 bases and J gave up 6 bases; unmatched junction bases: 3. The CDR3 has 11 residues. Profiling relied on immunoSEQ multiplex PCR, and the TCRdb table lists in-frame clones only, not all of them. The sample yields 70,000 to 95,000 clones, approximately 86% seen once. The sample consisted of peripheral blood. This chain links TRBV29-1 with TRBJ2-1; 7 positions match TRBD1. The clonotype was recovered from a man between 65 and 85 years old with acute or convalescent COVID-19. The CDR3 DNA reads as TGCAGCGGCGGACAGGCCAATGAGCAGTTCTTC. Its protein product is CSGGQANEQFF.